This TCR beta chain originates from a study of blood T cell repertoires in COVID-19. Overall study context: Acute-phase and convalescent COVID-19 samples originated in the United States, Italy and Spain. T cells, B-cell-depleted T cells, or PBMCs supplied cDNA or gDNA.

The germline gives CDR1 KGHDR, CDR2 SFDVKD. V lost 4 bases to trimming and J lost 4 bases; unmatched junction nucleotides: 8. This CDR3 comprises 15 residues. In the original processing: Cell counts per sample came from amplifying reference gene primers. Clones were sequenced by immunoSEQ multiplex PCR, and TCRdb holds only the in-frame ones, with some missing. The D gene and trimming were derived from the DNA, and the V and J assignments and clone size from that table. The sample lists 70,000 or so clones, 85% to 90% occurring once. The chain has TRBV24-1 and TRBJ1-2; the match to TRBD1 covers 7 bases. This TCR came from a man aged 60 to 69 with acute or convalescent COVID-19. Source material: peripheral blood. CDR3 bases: TGTGCCACCAGTGAGGCCGGGACAGCGGGCTATGGCTACACCTTC. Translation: CATSEAGTAGYGYTF.